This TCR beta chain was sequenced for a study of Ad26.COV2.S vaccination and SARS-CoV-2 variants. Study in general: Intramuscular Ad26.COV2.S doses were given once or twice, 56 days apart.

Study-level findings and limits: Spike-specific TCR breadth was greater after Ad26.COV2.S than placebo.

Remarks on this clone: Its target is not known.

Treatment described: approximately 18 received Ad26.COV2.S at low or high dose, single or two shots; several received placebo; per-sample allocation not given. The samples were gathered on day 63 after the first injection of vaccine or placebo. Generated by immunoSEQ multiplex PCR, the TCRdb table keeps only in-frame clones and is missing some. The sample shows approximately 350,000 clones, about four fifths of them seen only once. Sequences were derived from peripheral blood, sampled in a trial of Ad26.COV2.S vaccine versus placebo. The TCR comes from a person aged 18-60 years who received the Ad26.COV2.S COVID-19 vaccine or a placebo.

The CDR3 DNA follows: TGTGCCAGCAGTTACGGAGCGGGGCCCTACGAGCAGTACTTC. It translates to CASSYGAGPYEQYF. The genes are TRBV6-5 and TRBJ2-7, with 7 bases that match TRBD2. The V gene's germline CDR1 is MNHEY and CDR2 SVGAGI. V trimming: 2 bases; J trimming: 2 bases; junction bases outside the gene matches: 3. CDR3 length: 14 amino acids.